The text below deals with one T cell receptor beta chain. This sample was taken from a study of chemoradiotherapy in HPV16-positive cancers. The data were produced by immunoSEQ multiplex PCR, yet TCRdb's version contains in-frame clones alone and is incomplete. This sample has over 5,000 clones, with 55% to 85% found just once. This TCR was recovered from a human donor with HPV-associated anogenital cancer. This specimen consisted of tumor tissue, obtained from a patient who underwent chemoradiotherapy.

DNA for the CDR3: TGTGCCACCAGCAGTTACAATGAGCAGTTCTTC. This sequence encodes CATSSYNEQFF. The J gene is TRBJ2-1, the V gene TRBV15; unclear D gene. CDR3 length: 11 amino acids. V was shortened by 3 bases and J by 4 bases, with 1 base between the two germline ends. Germline assignment: CDR1 LNHNV and CDR2 YYDKDF (reference sequence).